These 23 T cell receptor beta chains originate from one sample sequenced in a study of blood T cell repertoires in COVID-19. Generated by immunoSEQ multiplex PCR, the TCRdb table keeps only in-frame clones and is missing some. In the table there are more than 150,000 clones, approximately 84% of which are singletons. Sequenced sample: PBMCs or T cells enriched from blood (not recorded which). These receptors all stem from a woman aged 50 to 65 who had recovered from COVID-19.

This sequence joins TRBV4-2 and TRBJ1-6; 9 positions match TRBD1. CDR3 length: 16 amino acids. CDR1 LGHNA and CDR2 YNFKEQ come from the germline V gene. V lost 1 base and J lost 9; bases outside the gene matches: 7. The CDR3 loop reads CASSQAGTGISSPLHF. CDR3 nucleotide sequence: TGTGCCAGCAGCCAAGCTGGGACAGGGATTAGTTCACCCCTCCACTTT.

V gene TRBV11-2 combines with J gene TRBJ1-2; 7 nucleotides match TRBD1. V lost 6 bases, J lost 3 bases, and 13 bases stayed unmatched. Germline-derived CDR1 and CDR2 are SGHAT and FQNNGV. The CDR3 runs 16 residues. CDR3 residues: CASRYRDSPSDYGYTF. In DNA form, the CDR3 reads TGTGCCAGCAGGTACCGGGACAGCCCTAGTGACTATGGCTACACCTTC.

V is TRBV7-9 and J is TRBJ1-1, with D possibly matching TRBD1 (5 bases). V dropped 3 bases and J dropped 0 bases, with 11 bases sitting between them. CDR3 length: 15 residues. The germline V gene has CDR1 SEHNR and CDR2 FQNEAQ (reference sequence). The CDR3 region has the DNA TGTGCCAGCAGCTTTTGGGGCAGAATGAACACTGAAGCTTTCTTT. Protein: CASSFWGRMNTEAFF. Full variable domain (remainder filled in from reference TRBV7-9 and TRBJ1-1): DTGVSQNPRHKITKRGQNVTFRCDPISEHNRLYWYRQTLGQGPEFLTYFQNEAQLEKSRLLSDRFSAERPKGSFSTLEIQRTEQGDSAMYLCASSFWGRMNTEAFFGQGTRLTVV.

The rearrangement uses TRBV28 and TRBJ2-7; D uncertain. CDR3 length equals 11 residues. Trimming removed 4 bases from V and 9 bases from J, with 10 bases in between. The germline gives CDR1 MDHEN, CDR2 SYDVKM. The CDR3 sequence: CASSSGSRQYF. CDR3 in DNA: TGTGCCAGCAGTTCAGGATCGCGGCAGTACTTC.

In its sample, this clone was seen a few times. The V and J genes are TRBV19 and TRBJ1-1, with TRBD1 as a possible D gene (5 bases). CDR3 length equals 16 residues. Germline CDR1 reads LNHDA; CDR2 reads SQIVND (reference sequence). The V end lost 6 bases, the J end lost 2 bases, and 19 bases lay between the germline ends. The CDR3 loop reads CASSPPWGLGNTEAFF. CDR3 sequence (DNA): TGTGCCAGTAGCCCCCCCTGGGGCTTAGGCAACACTGAAGCTTTCTTT.

The CDR3 region is CASSLSRGTVYNEQFF. The CDR3 bases are TGTGCCAGCAGTTTATCTAGAGGGACAGTATACAATGAGCAGTTCTTC. V is TRBV27 and J is TRBJ2-1; 7 bases agree with TRBD1. The CDR3 runs to 16 residues. Germline CDR1 and CDR2: MNHEY and SMNVEV (reference sequence). Trimming took 0 bases from V and 4 from J; bases not matched to a gene: 6.

This sequence joins TRBV30 and TRBJ2-1; 8 bases line up with TRBD2. Trimming at V came to 3 bases and at J to 4 bases, leaving 5 bases not matched to a gene. The CDR3 has 14 residues. CDR1 and CDR2 (germline): GTSNPN, SVGIG (reference sequence). The CDR3 loop is CAWSQTSEYNEQFF. The DNA of the CDR3 is TGTGCCTGGAGCCAGACTAGCGAGTACAATGAGCAGTTCTTC. Using reference TRBV30 and TRBJ2-1 for the parts outside the CDR3, the full variable domain is SQTIHQWPATLVQPVGSPLSLECTVEGTSNPNLYWYRQAAGRGLQLLFYSVGIGQISSEVPQNLSASRPQDRQFILSSKKLLLSDSGFYLCAWSQTSEYNEQFFGPGTRLTVL.

This clone was found once. The rearrangement joins TRBV12-3 or TRBV12-4 to TRBJ1-2; no firm D call. Trimming took 4 bases from V and 4 from J, leaving 10 bases between them. This CDR3 is built from 13 residues. The CDR3 sequence is CASSWVQPYGYTF. For the CDR3, the DNA is TGTGCCAGCAGTTGGGTACAGCCCTATGGCTACACCTTC.

This clone appeared a few times. This chain joins TRBV4-2 and TRBJ1-3; 7 nucleotides align to TRBD1. This CDR3 has 18 residues. V dropped 1 base and J dropped 2; count of bases not matched to a gene: 11. CDR1 is LGHNA, CDR2 YNFKEQ, per germline. CDR3 sequence: CASSQAYDRVLTGNTIYF. The CDR3 DNA sequence: TGTGCCAGCAGCCAAGCCTACGACAGGGTACTGACTGGAAACACCATATATTTT.

In this sample, this clone turned up a few times. This chain joins TRBV19 and TRBJ1-2, with D unresolved. The germline CDR1 and CDR2 sequences are LNHDA and SQIVND (reference sequence). The CDR3 sequence is 15 residues long. The V end lost 6 bases, the J end lost 7 bases, and 21 bases lay between the germline ends. The CDR3 loop is CASRPWREEIGGYTF. CDR3 DNA sequence: TGTGCCAGTAGGCCATGGAGAGAGGAGATAGGTGGCTACACCTTC. The whole variable domain, filled in from reference TRBV19 and TRBJ1-2, reads DGGITQSPKYLFRKEGQNVTLSCEQNLNHDAMYWYRQDPGQGLRLIYYSQIVNDFQKGDIAEGYSVSREKKESFPLTVTSAQKNPTAFYLCASRPWREEIGGYTFGSGTRLTVV.

The chain employs TRBV18 and TRBJ2-7, with TRBD2 identical over 10 bases. The CDR3 extends over 16 amino acids. V lost 3 bases and J lost 7; bases outside the gene matches: 12. The V gene's germline CDR1 is KGHSH and CDR2 LQKENI. CDR3 sequence (DNA): TGTGCCAGCTCACCGGTAGCGGGAGGCAGTACGGGGGAGCAGTACTTC. Translation: CASSPVAGGSTGEQYF.

The chain has TRBV10-3 and TRBJ2-5; the match to TRBD2 covers 7 bases. There are 13 residues in the CDR3. The J segment lost 3 bases and the V segment lost 6 bases, leaving 4 bases of the junction unmatched. In germline, CDR1 is ENHRY, CDR2 SYGVKD. This CDR3 is CAISPLAEETQYF. The CDR3 DNA is TGTGCCATCAGCCCTCTAGCGGAAGAGACCCAGTACTTC.

This chain joins TRBV24-1 and TRBJ2-1; 8 positions agree with TRBD1. With 7 bases clipped from V and 9 bases from J, the junction kept 19 bases outside the gene matches. The CDR3 is 17 amino acids. The germline V gene has CDR1 KGHDR and CDR2 SFDVKD. In nucleotides, the CDR3 is TGTGCCACCAGCGCGTCACAGGGGGTCACTAGGGTCGGTGAGCAGTTCTTC. It translates to CATSASQGVTRVGEQFF.

The gene calls are TRBV4-2 and TRBJ2-2, with 13 bases that match TRBD2. Germline lookup yields CDR1 LGHNA and CDR2 YNFKEQ. The CDR3 runs to 22 residues. V trimming: 2 bases; J trimming: 2 bases; junction bases outside the gene matches: 17. CDR3 loop: CASSQPRKVGLAGAPNTGELFF. DNA of the CDR3: TGTGCCAGCAGCCAACCCCGCAAGGTAGGACTAGCGGGAGCACCAAACACCGGGGAGCTGTTTTTT.

In this sample, this clone turned up a few times. This rearrangement joins TRBV4-1 to TRBJ1-1; D uncertain. CDR3 length: 13 amino acids. CDR1 is MGHRA and CDR2 is YSYEKL in the germline V gene. V shed 4 bases and J shed 3 bases, with 9 bases lying between them. CDR3 in DNA: TGCGCCAGCAGCCCAGCCCGGGACACTGAAGCTTTCTTT. Its protein product is CASSPARDTEAFF.

This rearrangement joins TRBV7-6 to TRBJ2-1; 13 bases agree with TRBD2. V shed 4 bases, J shed 2 bases, and the junction held 2 bases outside the gene matches. Germline CDR1 SGHVS, CDR2 FNYEAQ. The CDR3 is 16 amino acids. The CDR3 DNA reads as TGTGCCAGCAGCTGGGGACTAGCGGGAACCTACAATGAGCAGTTCTTC. Amino acids: CASSWGLAGTYNEQFF. Together with reference TRBV7-6 and TRBJ2-1, the CDR3 gives the full variable domain: GAGVSQSPRYKVTKRGQDVALRCDPISGHVSLYWYRQALGQGPEFLTYFNYEAQQDKSGLPNDRFSAERPEGSISTLTIQRTEQRDSAMYRCASSWGLAGTYNEQFFGPGTRLTVL.

CDR3 sequence: CASSFREGGPQHF. In DNA, the CDR3 is TGTGCCAGCAGTTTTAGGGAGGGGGGACCCCAGCATTTT. V gene TRBV7-2 combines with J gene TRBJ1-5; the D gene is possibly TRBD1 (6 bases). V dropped 6 bases and J dropped 10 bases, with 16 bases sitting between them. Germline CDR1 is SGHTA and CDR2 is FQGNSA. The CDR3 extends over 13 amino acids. Drawing the rest from reference TRBV7-2 and TRBJ1-5, the complete variable domain is GAGVSQSPSNKVTEKGKDVELRCDPISGHTALYWYRQSLGQGLEFLIYFQGNSAPDKSGLPSDRFSAERTGGSVSTLTIQRTQQEDSAVYLCASSFREGGPQHFGDGTRLSIL.

The chain uses TRBV28 and TRBJ1-2; no reliable D call. Trimming stripped 2 bases from V and 6 bases from J, with 16 bases between. Germline loops: CDR1 MDHEN, CDR2 SYDVKM. This CDR3 is built from 15 residues. The CDR3 nucleotides are TGTGCCAGCAGTTTAATCGGGGTTCCTCATAATGGCTACACCTTC. Translation: CASSLIGVPHNGYTF.

The V call is TRBV3-1 (or the pseudogene TRBV3-2), the J call TRBJ1-6; TRBD1 aligns across 12 bases. The CDR3 totals 15 residues. CDR1 is LGHDT, CDR2 YNNKEL, per germline (reference sequence). V gave up 3 bases and J gave up 7 bases; unmatched junction bases: 1. The CDR3 spells CASSQGQGANSPLHF. The CDR3 DNA sequence: TGTGCCAGCAGCCAGGGACAGGGGGCGAATTCACCCCTCCACTTT.

The chain links TRBV7-9 to TRBJ1-1; a weak D match, TRBD1 (6 bases). Germline V CDR1 and CDR2: SEHNR, FQNEAQ (reference sequence). The CDR3 covers 14 residues. The ends were cut back, 1 base at V and 6 bases at J, with 12 bases in the middle. CDR3 sequence reads: CASSLVGGGAEAFF. CDR3 nucleotide sequence: TGTGCCAGCAGCTTAGTAGGGGGAGGGGCTGAAGCTTTCTTT.

The chain joins TRBV28 to TRBJ1-2; 11 nucleotides agree with TRBD1. The germline gives CDR1 MDHEN, CDR2 SYDVKM. CDR3 length: 17 amino acids. The V gene end was trimmed by 7 bases and the J gene end by 0 bases; junction bases not matched to a gene: 10. This CDR3 reads CASTTGTGGFANYGYTF. CDR3 nucleotides: TGTGCCAGCACCACCGGGACAGGGGGGTTTGCTAACTATGGCTACACCTTC.

This clone was counted a few times. The rearrangement joins TRBV3-1 (or the pseudogene TRBV3-2) to TRBJ2-1; 7 positions agree with TRBD2. With V trimmed by 0 bases and J by 4 bases, 6 bases remained unmatched. Germline lookup yields CDR1 LGHDT and CDR2 YNNKEL (reference sequence). The CDR3 contains 16 residues. The CDR3, as DNA: TGTGCCAGCAGCCAAGATTCCGGGAGGAAGTACAATGAGCAGTTCTTC. It yields the protein CASSQDSGRKYNEQFF.

The CDR3 DNA follows: TGTGCCAGCAGCCTGCTGATCACCCCGGGGGAGACCCAGTACTTC. Translated: CASSLLITPGETQYF. The V and J genes are TRBV11-2 and TRBJ2-5; a weak D match, TRBD2 (5 bases). Trimming removed 5 bases at V and 5 bases at J, with 18 bases between. This CDR3 region has 15 residues. The germline CDR1 and CDR2 sequences are SGHAT and FQNNGV.